This T cell receptor beta chain was captured by sequencing in a study of blood T cell repertoires in COVID-19. Across the whole study: The United States, Italy and Spain were the sources of the acute and convalescent COVID-19 samples. The cDNA or gDNA used as material had been derived from T cells, B-cell-depleted T cells, or PBMCs.

Profiling relied on immunoSEQ multiplex PCR, and the TCRdb table lists in-frame clones only, not all of them. The sample lists about 54,000 clones; just over 90% were seen once. The TCR comes from a middle-aged woman with active COVID-19. Sequencing was performed on peripheral blood.

The CDR3 DNA follows: TGTGCCAGCAGACGGACAGGGCAAGAGACCCAGTACTTC. Protein product: CASRRTGQETQYF. The chain couples TRBV7-9 to TRBJ2-5, with 8 nucleotides matching TRBD1. The CDR3 contains 13 residues. V lost 6 bases to trimming and J lost 2 bases; unmatched junction nucleotides: 2. CDR1 is SEHNR and CDR2 is FQNEAQ in the germline V gene (reference sequence). The variable domain in full, completed from reference TRBV7-9 and TRBJ2-5, reads DTGVSQNPRHKITKRGQNVTFRCDPISEHNRLYWYRQTLGQGPEFLTYFQNEAQLEKSRLLSDRFSAERPKGSFSTLEIQRTEQGDSAMYLCASRRTGQETQYFGPGTRLLVL.